One sample yielded the 30 T cell receptor beta chains listed below, sequenced in a study of T cell responses to AZD1222 COVID-19 vaccine. Method: immunoSEQ multiplex PCR; TCRdb's copy keeps in-frame clones and lacks some. The data contain 100,000 to 150,000 clones, about 90% of them singletons. This sample comprised peripheral blood, obtained on day 0 of AZD1222 vaccination. Every receptor here comes from an adult in good health.

The gene calls are TRBV18 and TRBJ1-1; D unclear. The CDR3 runs 16 residues. V lost 2 bases and J lost 0, with 13 bases in between. Germline values: CDR1 KGHSH, CDR2 LQKENI. CDR3 amino acids: CASSPVSPGLNTEAFF. In nucleotides, the CDR3 is TGTGCCAGCTCACCAGTGAGTCCGGGCCTGAACACTGAAGCTTTCTTT.

The chain employs TRBV3-1 (or the pseudogene TRBV3-2) and TRBJ2-3; D perhaps matches TRBD1 (6 bases). The CDR3 is 18 residues long. The ends were cut back, 1 base at V and 1 base at J, with 18 bases in the middle. In germline, CDR1 is LGHDT, CDR2 YNNKEL (reference sequence). The CDR3 spells CASSQALGQRRGTDTQYF. In DNA, the CDR3 is TGTGCCAGCAGCCAAGCCCTAGGACAGAGACGGGGCACAGATACGCAGTATTTT.

J is TRBJ2-1 and V is TRBV9, with 9 positions matching TRBD2. The trim removed 2 bases at V and 5 bases at J, leaving 2 bases unmatched. CDR3 size: 14 residues. Germline assignment: CDR1 SGDLS and CDR2 YYNGEE. CDR3 protein: CASSVGLADNEQFF. CDR3 DNA sequence: TGTGCCAGCAGCGTGGGACTAGCAGACAATGAGCAGTTCTTC.

The J gene is TRBJ2-7, the V gene TRBV5-1, with 10 bases that match TRBD1. CDR3 length: 14 amino acids. Germline CDR1 is SGHRS and CDR2 is YFSETQ. V lost 5 bases to trimming and J lost 3 bases; unmatched junction nucleotides: 5. CDR3 residues: CASRRDRGVYEQYF. CDR3 coding DNA: TGCGCCAGCAGGCGGGACAGGGGTGTCTACGAGCAGTACTTC.

This chain links TRBV5-1 with TRBJ2-5, with a tentative D call TRBD2 (6 bases). The CDR3 contains 16 residues. Germline CDR1 reads SGHRS; CDR2 reads YFSETQ. Trimming took 0 bases from V and 2 from J, leaving 14 bases between them. CDR3 region: CASSLVGAGKQETQYF. The CDR3 nucleotides read TGCGCCAGCAGCTTGGTCGGGGCGGGGAAGCAAGAGACCCAGTACTTC.

The chain recombines TRBV5-6 with TRBJ1-2; 7 bases align to TRBD1. Germline V gives CDR1 SGHDT, CDR2 YYEEEE. J gave up 5 bases and V 2 bases, and 0 bases lay outside the gene matches. The CDR3 runs 12 residues. The CDR3 spells CASSLQGYGYTF. In nucleotides, the CDR3 is TGTGCCAGCAGCTTACAGGGGTATGGCTACACCTTC.

This clone was seen only a few times. The chain recombines TRBV6-5 with TRBJ1-1, with TRBD1 as a possible D gene (5 bases). This CDR3 is built from 14 residues. The V end was cut by 5 bases, the J end by 2 bases, with 12 bases between. Germline V gene sequence: CDR1 MNHEY, CDR2 SVGAGI. CDR3 residues: CASSLSRANTEAFF. CDR3 DNA sequence: TGTGCCAGCAGTCTGAGCAGGGCAAACACTGAAGCTTTCTTT.

The chain has TRBV27 and TRBJ2-3, with D possibly matching TRBD2 (6 bases). CDR3 length equals 15 residues. V lost 2 bases, J lost 0 bases, and 9 bases lay in between. Germline V CDR1 and CDR2: MNHEY, SMNVEV (reference sequence). CDR3 coding DNA: TGTGCCAGCAGTTTAGCGGGAACTAGCACAGATACGCAGTATTTT. Encoded protein: CASSLAGTSTDTQYF.

The chain joins TRBV11-2 to TRBJ1-2; D remains ambiguous. The CDR3 extends over 16 amino acids. The germline gives CDR1 SGHAT, CDR2 FQNNGV. Between the trimmed V and J ends, which lost 0 bases and 4 bases, there was a span of 15 bases. In nucleotides, the CDR3 is TGTGCCAGCAGCTTAGATCGGGCAGCCCTTGGCTATGGCTACACCTTC. Residues: CASSLDRAALGYGYTF.

With regard to this clone: One end of the junction varies from germline; a read error may be responsible. The chain links TRBV5-1 to TRBJ2-1, with 14 bases fitting TRBD2. Germline V gene data show CDR1 as SGHRS and CDR2 as YFSETQ. The CDR3 runs to 17 residues. CDR3 bases: TGCGCCAGCAGTTCAGGACTAGCGGGAGGCGGTAACAATCAGCAGTTCTTC. Protein: CASSSGLAGGGNNQQFF.

The rearrangement joins TRBV6-5 to TRBJ2-2; D might be TRBD2 (6 bases). CDR1 and CDR2 from the germline V gene are MNHEY and SVGAGI. With 6 bases removed from V and 6 bases from J, the gap between germline ends came to 14 bases. The CDR3 extends over 14 amino acids. The CDR3, as DNA: TGTGCCAGCAGCCTGGACTATTCGTCCGGGGAGCTGTTTTTT. It encodes CASSLDYSSGELFF.

The V gene is TRBV27, the J gene TRBJ2-2; D is unresolved. V was shortened by 5 bases and J by 6 bases, with 13 bases between the two germline ends. The CDR3 runs 14 residues. Germline CDR1 reads MNHEY; CDR2 reads SMNVEV (reference sequence). The DNA for the CDR3 is TGTGCCAGCAGTCCCACCCCAGTGGCCGGGGAGCTGTTTTTT. This translates into CASSPTPVAGELFF.

The V and J genes are TRBV27 and TRBJ1-5; 11 bases fit TRBD1. The V and J ends lost 3 bases and 7 bases, in that order; junction bases with no gene match: 2. The germline gives CDR1 MNHEY, CDR2 SMNVEV (reference sequence). The CDR3 sequence is 14 residues long. CDR3 loop: CASSLRTGGQPQHF. The CDR3, as DNA: TGTGCCAGCAGTTTGCGGACAGGGGGCCAGCCCCAGCATTTT.

The rearrangement uses TRBV12-3 or TRBV12-4 and TRBJ2-7; D is uncertain. This CDR3 contains 12 residues. Trimming removed 4 bases from V and 0 bases from J, with 4 bases in between. This chain's CDR3 is CASSWSSYEQYF. DNA for the CDR3: TGTGCCAGCAGTTGGAGCTCCTACGAGCAGTACTTC.

The rearrangement uses TRBV13 and TRBJ2-4; D is possibly TRBD1 or TRBD2 (6 bases each). The V and J ends lost 2 bases and 8 bases respectively, with 10 bases between them. Germline CDR1 is PRHDT and CDR2 is FYEKMQ (reference sequence). The CDR3 sequence is 13 residues long. The CDR3 nucleotides are TGTGCCAGCAGCTTAATAAGGGGGGACATTCAGTACTTC. It translates to CASSLIRGDIQYF.

V and J are TRBV5-1 and TRBJ2-4; 12 bases align to TRBD2. The junction had 14 bases not matched to a gene; V was cut back by 4 bases and J by 6 bases. The CDR3 consists of 18 residues. Germline V gives CDR1 SGHRS, CDR2 YFSETQ. In DNA form, the CDR3 reads TGCGCCAGCAGCCAATACTCGACTAGCGGGAGAGGTGGAAACATTCAGTACTTC. This sequence encodes CASSQYSTSGRGGNIQYF.

The rearrangement joins TRBV6-2 or TRBV6-3 to TRBJ1-5; the match to TRBD1 covers 8 bases. The CDR3 spans 15 residues. Germline CDR1 is MNHEY and CDR2 is SVGEGT. The V gene end was trimmed by 5 bases and the J gene end by 6 bases; junction bases not matched to a gene: 9. As DNA, the CDR3 is TGTGCCAGCAGTATCCGGACAGGGACTGTTCAGCCCCAGCATTTT. This encodes CASSIRTGTVQPQHF.

This clone was counted once. The CDR3 loop is CASEGVAGGPRFIYYEQYF. CDR3 in DNA: TGTGCCAGCGAAGGGGTAGCGGGAGGCCCCCGATTCATATACTACGAGCAGTACTTC. The rearrangement joins TRBV19 to TRBJ2-7, with TRBD2 matching over 10 bases. Unmatched junction bases numbered 23, after V lost 9 bases and J lost 3 bases. Germline V gene sequence: CDR1 LNHDA, CDR2 SQIVND (reference sequence). The CDR3 covers 19 residues.

The V and J genes are TRBV28 and TRBJ1-4; D gene uncertain. This CDR3 spans 14 amino acids. The germline CDR1 and CDR2 sequences are MDHEN and SYDVKM. The V gene lost 4 bases and the J gene lost 8 bases, with 14 bases spanning the gap. The CDR3 nucleotides read TGTGCCAGCAGTTCTTTAGGGCGTCACGAAAAACTGTTTTTT. Its translation is CASSSLGRHEKLFF. The full variable domain, rest sourced from reference TRBV28 and TRBJ1-4, is DVKVTQSSRYLVKRTGEKVFLECVQDMDHENMFWYRQDPGLGLRLIYFSYDVKMKEKGDIPEGYSVSREKKERFSLILESASTNQTSMYLCASSSLGRHEKLFFGSGTQLSVL.

The sample holds one count of this clone. The V gene is TRBV7-9, the J gene TRBJ2-7; D assignment may be TRBD1 or TRBD2 (5 bases each). Germline V gives CDR1 SEHNR, CDR2 FQNEAQ (reference sequence). V dropped 5 bases and J dropped 5 bases, with 16 bases sitting between them. The CDR3 contains 14 residues. As DNA, the CDR3 is TGTGCCAGCAGCACACGGGACGGGCCCGACGAGCAGTACTTC. It translates to CASSTRDGPDEQYF.

The genes are TRBV6-1 and TRBJ1-1; 7 bases match TRBD1. The J segment lost 1 base and the V segment lost 1 base, leaving 3 bases of the junction unmatched. Looked up from germline, CDR1 is MNHNS and CDR2 is SASEGT. The CDR3 consists of 15 residues. The CDR3 sequence: CASSEGAGGNTEAFF. DNA of the CDR3: TGTGCCAGCAGTGAAGGTGCAGGGGGGAACACTGAAGCTTTCTTT.

The rearrangement uses TRBV30 and TRBJ2-1, with TRBD2 identical over 9 bases. Germline V gene lookup returns CDR1 GTSNPN and CDR2 SVGIG (reference sequence). J was trimmed by 4 bases and V by 3 bases; bases with no gene match: 1. The CDR3 has 13 amino acids. The CDR3 sequence is CAWRAGGYNEQFF. The CDR3 DNA reads as TGTGCCTGGAGGGCGGGAGGGTACAATGAGCAGTTCTTC.

V usage is TRBV6-5 and J usage is TRBJ2-2; TRBD1 might be the D (6 bases). The CDR3 has 13 residues. The germline V and J ends were trimmed by 6 bases and 6 bases, with 11 bases remaining between them. The germline V gene has CDR1 MNHEY and CDR2 SVGAGI. DNA for the CDR3: TGTGCCAGCAGAAGACAGGTCCCCGGGGAGCTGTTTTTT. Translating gives CASRRQVPGELFF.

The chain combines TRBV5-4 with TRBJ2-5; tentatively, D is TRBD1 or TRBD2 (5 bases each). V dropped 5 bases and J dropped 1 base, with 12 bases sitting between them. The CDR3 runs 14 residues. Germline V gene lookup returns CDR1 SGHNT and CDR2 YYREEE (reference sequence). DNA for the CDR3: TGTGCCAGCAGTTCCGGGACGGTCCAAGAGACCCAGTACTTC. It specifies CASSSGTVQETQYF.

V and J are TRBV7-3 and TRBJ1-1; perhaps TRBD1 as D (5 bases). CDR1 is SGHTA and CDR2 is FQGTGA in the germline V gene. Trimming took off 6 bases at V and 4 bases at J, with 12 bases between the two ends. This CDR3 region has 13 residues. The CDR3 DNA is TGTGCCAGCAGTTCTTACGGGACCACTGAAGCTTTCTTT. Amino acid sequence: CASSSYGTTEAFF.

This clone was observed a handful of times. The chain recombines TRBV11-2 with TRBJ2-1; D ambiguous. Germline loops: CDR1 SGHAT, CDR2 FQNNGV. Trimming took 0 bases from V and 6 from J, leaving 9 bases between them. The CDR3 spans 14 residues. The DNA of the CDR3 is TGTGCCAGCAGCTTAGAGGGTTTGAGCAATGAGCAGTTCTTC. Amino acids: CASSLEGLSNEQFF.

This chain links TRBV19 with TRBJ2-1; TRBD2 is a possible D gene (7 bases). From germline, CDR1 is LNHDA and CDR2 SQIVND (reference sequence). Trimming stripped 5 bases from V and 4 bases from J, with 15 bases between. The CDR3 sequence is 15 residues long. CDR3: CASSGTGGLYNEQFF. In DNA, the CDR3 is TGTGCCAGTAGTGGAACCGGGGGGCTATACAATGAGCAGTTCTTC.

CDR3 DNA: TGTGCCAGCAGCCCGCGGGGGGGAAGCTCCTACGAGCAGTACTTC. It encodes CASSPRGGSSYEQYF. The chain carries TRBV7-2 and TRBJ2-7; 9 bases match TRBD2. Per the germline V gene, CDR1 is SGHTA and CDR2 is FQGNSA. J lost 0 bases, V lost 5 bases, and 5 bases had no gene match. The CDR3 sequence is 15 residues long.

The genes are TRBV28 and TRBJ1-2, with D perhaps matching TRBD1 (5 bases). This CDR3 region has 13 residues. Trimming cost V 7 bases and J 5 bases, with 14 bases left between them. The germline V gene has CDR1 MDHEN and CDR2 SYDVKM. The CDR3, as DNA: TGTGCCAGCAATGTGGCAGGGAGATATGGCTACACCTTC. This encodes CASNVAGRYGYTF.

The chain links TRBV5-4 to TRBJ1-2, with a possible D match to TRBD1 (6 bases). The CDR3 runs 14 residues. The germline V and J ends were trimmed by 0 bases and 5 bases, with 11 bases remaining between them. Germline assignment: CDR1 SGHNT and CDR2 YYREEE (reference sequence). The chain's CDR3 is CASSLGQARYGYTF. CDR3 coding DNA: TGTGCCAGCAGCTTGGGACAGGCCCGGTATGGCTACACCTTC.